The 24 T cell receptor beta chains given below trace back to one sample, sequenced in a study of human T cells and chemical hapten exposure. Time point defined: pre-sensitization, week 0. Treatment given: therapeutic diphenylcyclopropenone sensitization with weekly scalp DPC. TCRdb itself ran the RACE reads through MiXCR, one entry per CDR3 protein. Here the sample spans more than 300,000 distinct CDR3 sequences, about 5% being singletons. The specimen comprised whole blood, sampled in connection with sensitization to the hapten diphenylcyclopropenone (DPC). These receptors were obtained from a woman aged 18-29 years with alopecia areata. Some clones in this sample may be carry-over from other donors' samples.

This clonotype has more than one count but fewer than ten. This chain uses TRBV29-1 with TRBJ1-5; 7 bases are shared with TRBD1. From germline, CDR1 is SQVTM and CDR2 ANQGSEA. Trimming cost V 6 bases and J 2 bases; bases outside gene matches: 7. CDR3 size: 14 residues. For the CDR3, the DNA is TGCAGCGTGAGACAGGGCAACGGCAATCAGCCCCAGCATTTT. It translates to CSVRQGNGNQPQHF.

This sequence joins TRBV7-9 and TRBJ2-7, with D uncertain. This CDR3 region has 15 residues. V lost 1 base and J 1 base, leaving 11 bases between the germline ends. Germline V gene sequence: CDR1 SEHNR, CDR2 FQNEAQ (reference sequence). As DNA, the CDR3 is TGTGCCAGCAGCTTAGATCCTTACTTATCCTACGAGCAGTACTTC. Protein: CASSLDPYLSYEQYF.

This clonotype has a count of ten or more. The chain uses TRBV7-9 and TRBJ2-7; no reliable D call. V was pared by 3 bases and J by 6 bases, with 9 bases between. The CDR3 runs to 12 residues. From germline, CDR1 is SEHNR and CDR2 FQNEAQ (reference sequence). CDR3 DNA sequence: TGTGCCAGCAGCTTTTTCGGTGCCGAGCAGTACTTC. Amino acid sequence: CASSFFGAEQYF.

This clonotype was recorded many times. The chain joins TRBV3-1 to TRBJ2-7; 7 nucleotides agree with TRBD1. This CDR3 comprises 14 residues. With V trimmed by 4 bases and J by 7 bases, 10 bases remained unmatched. The V gene's germline CDR1 is LGHDT and CDR2 YNNKEL (reference sequence). CDR3 region: CASSPRQGPREQYF. The CDR3 DNA sequence: TGTGCCAGCAGCCCCCGACAGGGCCCTCGGGAGCAGTACTTC.

In this sample, this clonotype turned up a few times. The chain joins TRBV4-2 to TRBJ2-1, with 11 bases that match TRBD2. Trimming cost V 5 bases and J 9 bases; bases outside gene matches: 6. Germline V gene sequence: CDR1 LGHNA, CDR2 YNFKEQ. This CDR3 is 14 amino acids long. The CDR3 nucleotides are TGTGCCAGCAGCTTAGCGGGGGGGCGGAGTGAGCAGTTCTTC. Translation: CASSLAGGRSEQFF.

This clonotype occurred many times. CDR3 in amino acids: CASSKEAAGGLQETQYF. CDR3 nucleotide sequence: TGTGCCAGCAGCAAAGAGGCAGCGGGGGGGCTACAAGAGACCCAGTACTTC. The gene calls are TRBV21-1 and TRBJ2-5; the D call TRBD2 from the table was never checked on the DNA. TRBV21-1 is listed as a pseudogene. The CDR3 spans 17 residues.

This clonotype appeared many times. The chain couples TRBV6-2 or TRBV6-3 to TRBJ1-2, with D perhaps matching TRBD1 (6 bases). V was shortened by 5 bases and J by 2 bases, with 6 bases between the two germline ends. Germline CDR1 reads MNHEY; CDR2 reads SVGEGT. The CDR3 length is 12 residues. In nucleotides, the CDR3 is TGTGCCAGCAGTCAGGGGAACTATGGCTACACCTTC. Translated: CASSQGNYGYTF.

Comment on this clonotype: One base away lies a much larger clone, so this may be a sequencing read error. The chain combines TRBV18 with TRBJ1-2; D is undetermined. This CDR3 has 14 amino acids. V dropped 9 bases and J dropped 4 bases, with 18 bases sitting between them. Germline V gene data show CDR1 as KGHSH and CDR2 as LQKENI. In DNA, the CDR3 is TGTGCCAGATCCCCAAACAGCGGGATCTATGGCTACACCTTC. Translation gives CARSPNSGIYGYTF.

The chain links TRBV4-1 to TRBJ2-3, with TRBD2 identical over 9 bases. With 0 bases clipped from V and 2 bases from J, the junction kept 6 bases outside the gene matches. This CDR3 is 17 amino acids long. Germline values: CDR1 MGHRA, CDR2 YSYEKL. CDR3 in amino acids: CASSQDGAGGYTDTQYF. DNA of the CDR3: TGCGCCAGCAGCCAAGATGGAGCGGGAGGCTACACAGATACGCAGTATTTT.

This clonotype has ten or more counts. This chain connects TRBV7-9 to TRBJ1-1; D call uncertain. This CDR3 comprises 10 residues. V dropped 5 bases and J dropped 8 bases, with 6 bases sitting between them. Per germline, CDR1 SEHNR and CDR2 FQNEAQ (reference sequence). The CDR3 coding sequence is TGTGCCAGCAGCCGCAGGGAAGCTTTCTTT. This sequence encodes CASSRREAFF. Full variable domain (remainder filled in from reference TRBV7-9 and TRBJ1-1): DTGVSQNPRHKITKRGQNVTFRCDPISEHNRLYWYRQTLGQGPEFLTYFQNEAQLEKSRLLSDRFSAERPKGSFSTLEIQRTEQGDSAMYLCASSRREAFFGQGTRLTVV.

The chain couples TRBV12-3 or TRBV12-4 to TRBJ2-7; 7 bases are shared with TRBD1. V gave up 5 bases and J gave up 7 bases; unmatched junction bases: 14. This CDR3 spans 15 amino acids. CDR3 sequence: CASSTTGSLSLEQYF. The DNA for the CDR3 is TGTGCCAGCAGTACGACAGGGTCTCTTTCTTTGGAGCAGTACTTC.

This clonotype was seen a handful of times. This sequence joins TRBV5-4 and TRBJ2-7; 11 bases are a match to TRBD2. This CDR3 comprises 15 residues. Germline CDR1 and CDR2: SGHNT and YYREEE (reference sequence). V lost 0 bases, J lost 5 bases, and 4 bases stayed unmatched. This CDR3 reads CASSLGLAGNNEQYF. Written as DNA, the CDR3 is TGTGCCAGCAGCTTGGGACTAGCGGGGAACAACGAGCAGTACTTC.

J is TRBJ1-5 and V is TRBV7-2, with TRBD1 matching 9 bases. V shed 5 bases, J shed 3 bases, and the junction held 5 bases outside the gene matches. This CDR3 is built from 15 residues. The germline gives CDR1 SGHTA, CDR2 FQGNSA. The CDR3 reads CASSGDREVNQPQHF. In nucleotides, the CDR3 is TGTGCCAGCAGCGGGGACAGGGAAGTCAATCAGCCCCAGCATTTT.

The table lists this clonotype with a few counts. This rearrangement joins TRBV6-5 to TRBJ1-6; D unclear. V was trimmed by 7 bases and J by 0 bases, leaving 16 bases between them. Germline V lookup: CDR1 MNHEY, CDR2 SVGAGI. This CDR3 is 17 amino acids long. Here the CDR3 reads CASKALGDSSYNSPLHF. In DNA, the CDR3 is TGTGCCAGCAAGGCTTTAGGTGATAGCTCCTATAATTCACCCCTCCACTTT.

There are many counts of this clonotype. The chain combines TRBV12-3 or TRBV12-4 with TRBJ2-3; D remains unclear. V lost 1 base, J lost 5 bases, and 16 bases lay in between. The CDR3 has 16 residues. The CDR3 loop is CASSLVPTIRKDTQYF. The CDR3 region has the DNA TGTGCCAGCAGTTTAGTCCCGACCATTAGAAAAGATACGCAGTATTTT.

This clonotype came up many times. The V call is TRBV6-1, the J call TRBJ1-4, with a possible D match to TRBD1 (5 bases). CDR1 MNHNS and CDR2 SASEGT come from the germline V gene. This CDR3 spans 15 amino acids. V lost 7 bases to trimming and J lost 6 bases, with 18 bases between them. As DNA, the CDR3 is TGTGCCAGCAACCTAAAGGAGGGGTGGCATGAAAAACTGTTTTTT. It codes for CASNLKEGWHEKLFF.

This clonotype showed up many times. The CDR3 coding sequence is TGCAGCGTTGAGGGGGACACGAACACTGAAGCTTTCTTT. Protein product: CSVEGDTNTEAFF. This chain connects TRBV29-1 to TRBJ1-1; possibly TRBD1 for D (6 bases). Trimming pared 3 bases from V and 1 base from J, leaving 9 bases between. Per the germline V gene, CDR1 is SQVTM and CDR2 is ANQGSEA. This CDR3 comprises 13 residues. The variable domain in full, completed from reference TRBV29-1 and TRBJ1-1, reads SAVISQKPSRDICQRGTSLTIQCQVDSQVTMMFWYRQQPGQSLTLIATANQGSEATYESGFVIDKFPISRPNLTFSTLTVSNMSPEDSSIYLCSVEGDTNTEAFFGQGTRLTVV.

This clonotype was found many times. This rearrangement joins TRBV4-2 to TRBJ2-7, with D perhaps TRBD2 (6 bases). The CDR3 has 18 residues. V was pared by 0 bases and J by 1 base, with 19 bases between. From germline, CDR1 is LGHNA and CDR2 YNFKEQ. CDR3 loop: CASSQDVGGQGGSYEQYF. The CDR3 DNA reads as TGTGCCAGCAGCCAAGATGTCGGAGGGCAGGGCGGTTCCTACGAGCAGTACTTC.

This clonotype was counted a few times. This chain connects TRBV6-5 to TRBJ2-3; 9 nucleotides match TRBD2. Germline-derived CDR1 and CDR2 are MNHEY and SVGAGI. The CDR3 is made up of 17 amino acids. With 5 bases clipped from V and 0 bases from J, the junction kept 9 bases outside the gene matches. CDR3 sequence (DNA): TGTGCCAGCAGTGGGGATAGCGGGGGAGTTAGCACAGATACGCAGTATTTT. Its translation: CASSGDSGGVSTDTQYF.

This clonotype was counted many times. The CDR3 coding sequence is TGCAGCGTAGCAGGAGCCCTGGGACAGCAGACCTCCTACGAGCAGTACTTC. Its protein product is CSVAGALGQQTSYEQYF. The gene calls are TRBV29-1 and TRBJ2-7; 7 bases are a match to TRBD1. The CDR3 runs 17 residues. Germline trimming cut 6 bases from V and 0 bases from J; bases unmatched to any gene: 17. Germline V lookup: CDR1 SQVTM, CDR2 ANQGSEA.

This clonotype was counted many times. The chain uses TRBV6-2 or TRBV6-3 and TRBJ2-4, with D unclear. The germline CDR1 and CDR2 sequences are MNHEY and SVGEGT. CDR3 length equals 18 residues. The germline V and J ends were trimmed by 4 bases and 0 bases, with 19 bases remaining between them. CDR3 in amino acids: CASSSPYESLIAKNIQYF. The CDR3 DNA sequence: TGTGCCAGCAGTTCCCCCTACGAGAGTTTGATAGCCAAAAACATTCAGTACTTC.

This clonotype was picked up many times. V gene TRBV5-1 combines with J gene TRBJ2-6; D remains ambiguous. The CDR3 has 15 amino acids. Deletions cut 0 bases from V and 4 bases from J, with 8 bases between. The germline V gene encodes CDR1 SGHRS and CDR2 YFSETQ. CDR3 region: CASSLARPGANVLTF. CDR3 bases: TGCGCCAGCAGCTTGGCCCGACCCGGGGCCAACGTCCTGACTTTC. The full variable domain, completed using reference TRBV5-1 and TRBJ2-6, is KAGVTQTPRYLIKTRGQQVTLSCSPISGHRSVSWYQQTPGQGLQFLFEYFSETQRNKGNFPGRFSGRQFSNSRSEMNVSTLELGDSALYLCASSLARPGANVLTFGAGSRLTVL.

Ten or more counts support this clonotype. The chain's CDR3 is CASSFAVRNEKLFF. The CDR3 DNA sequence: TGTGCCAGCAGCTTTGCGGTCAGGAACGAAAAACTGTTTTTT. The chain has TRBV5-6 and TRBJ1-4; D gene unclear. The CDR3 extends over 14 amino acids. The germline V and J ends were trimmed by 2 bases and 8 bases, with 13 bases remaining between them. The germline V gene has CDR1 SGHDT and CDR2 YYEEEE.

The sample holds a few counts of this clonotype. The chain carries TRBV12-3 or TRBV12-4 and TRBJ1-2; perhaps TRBD1 as D (5 bases). The CDR3 sequence is 14 residues long. Trimming stripped 6 bases from V and 1 base from J, with 12 bases between. CDR3 residues: CASRTETINYGYTF. The CDR3 region has the DNA TGTGCCAGCAGGACAGAGACGATTAACTATGGCTACACCTTC.